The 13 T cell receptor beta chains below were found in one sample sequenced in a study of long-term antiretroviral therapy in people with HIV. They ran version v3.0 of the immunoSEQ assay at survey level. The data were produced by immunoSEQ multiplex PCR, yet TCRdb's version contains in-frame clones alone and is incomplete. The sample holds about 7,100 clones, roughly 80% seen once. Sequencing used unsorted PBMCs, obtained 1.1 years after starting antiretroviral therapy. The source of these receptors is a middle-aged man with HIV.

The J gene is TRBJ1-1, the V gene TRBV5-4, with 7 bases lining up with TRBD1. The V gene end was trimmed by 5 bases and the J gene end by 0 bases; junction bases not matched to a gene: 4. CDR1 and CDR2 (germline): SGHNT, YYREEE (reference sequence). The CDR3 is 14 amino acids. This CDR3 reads CASRLGQLNTEAFF. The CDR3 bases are TGTGCCAGCAGACTGGGACAGTTGAACACTGAAGCTTTCTTT.

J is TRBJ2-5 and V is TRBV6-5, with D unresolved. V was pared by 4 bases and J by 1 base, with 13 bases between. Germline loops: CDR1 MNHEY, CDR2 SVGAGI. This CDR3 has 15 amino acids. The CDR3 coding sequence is TGTGCCAGCAGTTCCGAAGCAACATTCCAAGAGACCCAGTACTTC. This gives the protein CASSSEATFQETQYF.

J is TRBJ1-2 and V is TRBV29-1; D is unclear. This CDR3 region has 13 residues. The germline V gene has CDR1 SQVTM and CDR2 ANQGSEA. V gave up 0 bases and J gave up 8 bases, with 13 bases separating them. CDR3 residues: CSVEDRKERGYTF. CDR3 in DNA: TGCAGCGTTGAAGATCGCAAGGAGCGGGGCTACACCTTC.

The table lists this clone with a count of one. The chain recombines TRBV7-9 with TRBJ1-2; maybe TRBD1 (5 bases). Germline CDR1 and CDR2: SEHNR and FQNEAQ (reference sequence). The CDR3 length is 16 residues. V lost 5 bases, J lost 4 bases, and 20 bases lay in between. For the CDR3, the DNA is TGTGCCAGCAGCCAGGTCGAACAGGACTCCGTCTATGGCTACACCTTC. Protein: CASSQVEQDSVYGYTF.

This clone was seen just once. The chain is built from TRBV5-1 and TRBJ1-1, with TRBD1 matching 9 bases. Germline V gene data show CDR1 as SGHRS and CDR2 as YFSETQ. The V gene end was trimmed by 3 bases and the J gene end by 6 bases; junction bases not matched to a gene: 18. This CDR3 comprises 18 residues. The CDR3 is CASSSLFGQGNPKAEAFF. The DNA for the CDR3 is TGCGCCAGCAGCTCCCTATTCGGACAGGGGAATCCGAAGGCTGAAGCTTTCTTT.

The CDR3 DNA is TGTGCCAGCAGTTACAGGACGGGCAGGGATACGCAGTATTTT. Protein: CASSYRTGRDTQYF. The V gene is TRBV6-5, the J gene TRBJ2-3; D is undetermined. This CDR3 has 14 amino acids. V lost 2 bases and J lost 6, with 12 bases in between. In germline, CDR1 is MNHEY, CDR2 SVGAGI.

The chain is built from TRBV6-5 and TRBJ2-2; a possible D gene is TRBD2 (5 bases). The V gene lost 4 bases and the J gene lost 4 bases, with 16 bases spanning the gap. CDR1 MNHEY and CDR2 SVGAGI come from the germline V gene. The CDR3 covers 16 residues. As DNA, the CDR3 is TGTGCCAGCAGTTCCGGGTCAGCTGCGGGCACCGGGGAGCTGTTTTTT. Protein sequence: CASSSGSAAGTGELFF.

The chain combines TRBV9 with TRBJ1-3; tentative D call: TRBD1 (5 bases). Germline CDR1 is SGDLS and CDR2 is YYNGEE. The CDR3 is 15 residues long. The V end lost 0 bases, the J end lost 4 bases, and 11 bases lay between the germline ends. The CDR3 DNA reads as TGTGCCAGCAGCGTAGACGGGGCGAGGGGAAACACCATATATTTT. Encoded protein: CASSVDGARGNTIYF.

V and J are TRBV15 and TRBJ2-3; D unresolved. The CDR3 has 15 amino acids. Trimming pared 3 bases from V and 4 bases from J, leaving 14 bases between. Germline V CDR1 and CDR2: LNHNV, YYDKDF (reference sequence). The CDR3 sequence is CATSRDPGSPDTQYF. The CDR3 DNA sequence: TGTGCCACCAGCAGGGACCCGGGCTCGCCAGATACGCAGTATTTT.

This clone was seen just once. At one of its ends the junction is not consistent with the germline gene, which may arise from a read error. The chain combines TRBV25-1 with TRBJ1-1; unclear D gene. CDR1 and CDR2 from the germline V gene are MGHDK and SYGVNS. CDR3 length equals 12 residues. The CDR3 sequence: CASGTENAEAFF. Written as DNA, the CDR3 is TGTGCCAGCGGTACAGAGAACGCTGAAGCTTTCTTT.

The DNA for the CDR3 is TGTGCCAGCAGTTATTCAGGCTACACTGAAGCTTTCTTT. The encoded protein is CASSYSGYTEAFF. This chain joins TRBV19 and TRBJ1-1; D gene unclear. Germline loops: CDR1 LNHDA, CDR2 SQIVND (reference sequence). This CDR3 contains 13 residues. Trimming removed 9 bases at V and 3 bases at J, with 14 bases between.

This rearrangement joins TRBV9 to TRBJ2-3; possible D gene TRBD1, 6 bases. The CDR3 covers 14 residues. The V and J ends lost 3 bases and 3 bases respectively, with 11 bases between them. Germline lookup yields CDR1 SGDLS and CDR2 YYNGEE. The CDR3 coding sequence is TGTGCCAGCAGCGCCGAGGGACAAACAGATACGCAGTATTTT. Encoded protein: CASSAEGQTDTQYF.

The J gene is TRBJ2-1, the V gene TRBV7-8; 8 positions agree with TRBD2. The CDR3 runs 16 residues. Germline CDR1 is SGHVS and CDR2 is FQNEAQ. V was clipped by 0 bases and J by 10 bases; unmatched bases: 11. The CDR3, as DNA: TGTGCCAGCAGCTTAGCGCGTCGGGGGGGCCAGGAAGAGCAGTTCTTC. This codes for CASSLARRGGQEEQFF.